This TCR beta chain was recorded in a study of T cells in Graves' hyperthyroidism and ophthalmopathy. Study in general: Peripheral blood sampling occurred at initial diagnosis, before any treatment. Study-level results: Researchers found most expanded thyroid clonotypes above 0.001 in blood as well.

In this sample, this clonotype turned up many times. Its cognate antigen is unknown. Germline V CDR1 and CDR2: DFQATT, SNEGSKA (reference sequence). The CDR3 length is 14 residues. J was trimmed by 3 bases and V by 1 base; bases with no gene match: 2. Graves' hyperthyroidism was deemed stable absent ophthalmopathy progression within 18 months. RNA transcripts provided the source from which TCR beta CDR3 regions were amplified. The TCR CDR3 first-round RT-PCR relied on the HTBI primer set. MiXCR was run by TCRdb on the multiplex PCR reads, yielding one entry per CDR3 protein. Of 300,000 to 500,000 distinct CDR3 sequences in the sample, under 15% were seen once.

The TCR originated in a woman under 40 with Graves' hyperthyroidism. This rearrangement joins TRBV20-1 to TRBJ2-1, with TRBD1 matching 8 bases. Sequencing input: blood. The CDR3 sequence is CSARAGTGYNEQFF. The CDR3 region has the DNA TGCAGTGCTAGAGCCGGGACAGGCTACAATGAGCAGTTCTTC.